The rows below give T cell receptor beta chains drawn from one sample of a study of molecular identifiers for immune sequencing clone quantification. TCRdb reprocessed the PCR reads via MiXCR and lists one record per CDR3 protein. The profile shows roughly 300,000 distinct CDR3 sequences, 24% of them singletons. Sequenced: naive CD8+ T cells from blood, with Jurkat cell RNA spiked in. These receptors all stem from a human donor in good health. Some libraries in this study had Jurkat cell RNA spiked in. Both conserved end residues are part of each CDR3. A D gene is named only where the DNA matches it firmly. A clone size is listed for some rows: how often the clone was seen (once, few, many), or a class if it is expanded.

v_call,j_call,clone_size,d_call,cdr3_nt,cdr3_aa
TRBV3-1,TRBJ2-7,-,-,TGTGCCAGCAGCCCCCCGGCGGTACCGCTCTACGAGCAGTACTTC,CASSPPAVPLYEQYF
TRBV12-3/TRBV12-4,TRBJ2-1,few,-,TGTGCCAGCAGTTTAAGGTTAGGGACACCCTACAATGAGCAGTTCTTC,CASSLRLGTPYNEQFF
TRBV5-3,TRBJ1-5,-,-,TGTGCCAGCTCCCACGGGGGAGGCACCTTGTACTTT,CASSHGGGTLYF
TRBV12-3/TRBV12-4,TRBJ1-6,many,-,TGTGCCAGCAGACCCGGGACTGATTCACCCCTCCACTTT,CASRPGTDSPLHF
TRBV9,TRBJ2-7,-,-,TGTGCCAGCAGCGAGGCCCCCGGGTACGAGCAGTACTTC,CASSEAPGYEQYF
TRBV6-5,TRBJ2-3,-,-,TGTGCCAGCAGTTACGGAATTTCGGGAGATACTCAGTACTTT,CASSYGISGDTQYF
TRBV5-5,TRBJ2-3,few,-,TGTGCCAGCAGCTTGTCGGCAGGGGAAGGTACGCAGTATTTT,CASSLSAGEGTQYF
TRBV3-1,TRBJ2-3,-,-,TGTGCCAGCAGCCAACTTTCTCTGGCAGGCAGCACAGATACGCAGTATTTT,CASSQLSLAGSTDTQYF
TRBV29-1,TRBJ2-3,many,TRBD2,TGCAGCGTTGTTCTAGCGGGCCTTCCCGCAGATACGCAGTATTTT,CSVVLAGLPADTQYF
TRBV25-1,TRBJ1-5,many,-,TGTGCCAGCAGTCCAGGGGATCAGCCCCAGCATTTT,CASSPGDQPQHF
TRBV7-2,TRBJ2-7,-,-,TGTGCCAGCACCCCCCCACGAGCAGGAGAATACGAGCAGTACTTC,CASTPPRAGEYEQYF
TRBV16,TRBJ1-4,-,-,TGTGCCAGCAGCCGCAGGGAAGGCGAGGAAAAACTGTTTTTT,CASSRREGEEKLFF
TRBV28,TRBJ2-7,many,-,TGTGCCAGCAGTTTCGCAGGGAACTACGAGCAGTACTTC,CASSFAGNYEQYF
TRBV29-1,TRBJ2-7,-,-,TGCAGCGTTGAAGATTCCCGGTTGGGGATCTACGAGCAGTACTTC,CSVEDSRLGIYEQYF
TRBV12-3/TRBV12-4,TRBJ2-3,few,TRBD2,TGTGCCAGCAGCGGGGGACTAGCGGGAGTAGATACGCAGTATTTT,CASSGGLAGVDTQYF
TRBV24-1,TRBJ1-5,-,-,TGTGCCACCAGTAGTTCGCAGGGGCCTGTTTATAGCAATCAGCCCCAGCATTTT,CATSSSQGPVYSNQPQHF
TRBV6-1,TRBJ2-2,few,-,TGTGCCATCGATACACCGAACACCGGGGAGCTGTTTTTT,CAIDTPNTGELFF
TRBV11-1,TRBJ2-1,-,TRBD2,TGTGCCAGCAGCTTATGGGCTAGCGGGAGTGATGAGCAGTTCTTC,CASSLWASGSDEQFF
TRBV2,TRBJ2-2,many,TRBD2,TGTGCCGGAGAGCGGGAGAACACCGGGGAGCTGTTTTTT,CAGERENTGELFF
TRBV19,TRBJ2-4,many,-,TGTGCCAGTAGTTGGGTGACCCGGACCCCTAACATTCAGTACTTC,CASSWVTRTPNIQYF
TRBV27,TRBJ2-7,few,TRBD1,TGTGCCAGCAGTTTGGGACAGGGGAGAGGCGAGCAGTACTTC,CASSLGQGRGEQYF
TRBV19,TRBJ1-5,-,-,TGTGCCAGTAGTATGCTGTGGGACAATCAGCCCCAGCATTTT,CASSMLWDNQPQHF
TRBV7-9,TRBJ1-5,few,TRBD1,TGTGCCAGCAGCTTAGCGCCCAGCGGGACAGGGGGTCAGCCCCAGCATTTT,CASSLAPSGTGGQPQHF
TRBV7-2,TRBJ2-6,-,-,TGTGCCAGCAGCATTAACTCAGGAGGGGGAGGGGCCAACGTCCTGACTTTC,CASSINSGGGGANVLTF
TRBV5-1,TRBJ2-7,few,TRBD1,TGCGCCAGCAGCATGGGACAGGGGAACGAGCAGTACTTC,CASSMGQGNEQYF
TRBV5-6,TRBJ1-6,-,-,TGTGCCAGCAGCTTAGGACGGGGACGGAATTCACCCCTCCACTTT,CASSLGRGRNSPLHF
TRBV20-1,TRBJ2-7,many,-,TGCAGTGCTAGAGATTCCACCGGGGAGCAGTACTTC,CSARDSTGEQYF
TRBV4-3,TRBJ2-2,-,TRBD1,TGCGCCAGCAGCCATACCGGGACAGGGCACACCGGGGAGCTGTTTTTT,CASSHTGTGHTGELFF
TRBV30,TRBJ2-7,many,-,TGTGCCTGGAGTACGGCCCTTCCCGAGCAGTACTTC,CAWSTALPEQYF
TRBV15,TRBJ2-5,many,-,TGTGCCACCAGCAGACGCAAGACACGACTAGAACAAGAGACCCAGTACTTC,CATSRRKTRLEQETQYF
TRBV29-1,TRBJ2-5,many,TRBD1,TGCAGCGTTGAAGATCCGGGACAGGGACAAGAGACCCAGTACTTC,CSVEDPGQGQETQYF
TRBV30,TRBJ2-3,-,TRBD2,TGTGCCTGGAGTGTAACTAGCGGGGGCACAGATACGCAGTATTTT,CAWSVTSGGTDTQYF
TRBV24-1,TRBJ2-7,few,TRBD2,TGTGCCACCAGAAGCGGGAACGAGCAGTACTTC,CATRSGNEQYF
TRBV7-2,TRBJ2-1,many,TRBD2,TGTGCCAGCAGCTTAGTGTTTGGACTAGCGATAGATGAGCAGTTCTTC,CASSLVFGLAIDEQFF
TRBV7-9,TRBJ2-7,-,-,TGTACCAGCAGCTACAGCCTGACGTCCTCCTACGAGCAGTACTTC,CTSSYSLTSSYEQYF
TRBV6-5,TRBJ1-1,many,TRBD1,TGTGCCAGCAGTCAACAGGGGGTGAGCACTGAAGCTTTCTTT,CASSQQGVSTEAFF
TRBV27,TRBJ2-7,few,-,TGTGCCAGCAGTCTGAACTCTCAATACGAGCAGTACTTC,CASSLNSQYEQYF
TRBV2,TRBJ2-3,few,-,TGTGCCAGCAGTCCGACCCCCGTGGGCACAGATACGCAGTATTTT,CASSPTPVGTDTQYF
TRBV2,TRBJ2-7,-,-,TGTGCCAGCGGTGATTTGAGGTACGAGCAGTACTTC,CASGDLRYEQYF
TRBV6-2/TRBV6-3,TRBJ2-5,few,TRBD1,TGTGCCAGCAGTTACGGCCGGACAGGGCGCCAAGAGACCCAGTACTTC,CASSYGRTGRQETQYF
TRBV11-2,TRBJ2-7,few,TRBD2,TGTGCCAGCAGCGGTAGCGGGACTCCCGGAAGCTACGAGCAGTACTTC,CASSGSGTPGSYEQYF
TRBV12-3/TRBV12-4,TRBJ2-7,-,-,TGTGCCAGCAGTGGACAGAGAACCTACGAGCAGTACTTC,CASSGQRTYEQYF
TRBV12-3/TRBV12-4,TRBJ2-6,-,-,TGTGCCAGCAGTTTTACCCTCATTACTGGGGCCAACGTCCTGACTTTC,CASSFTLITGANVLTF
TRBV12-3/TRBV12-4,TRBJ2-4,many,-,TGTGCCAGCAGTTTTGGCACCGAGACTAACATTCAGTACTTC,CASSFGTETNIQYF
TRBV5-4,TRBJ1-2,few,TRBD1,TGTGCCAGCAGCTTTACAGGGGACGCCTACACCTTC,CASSFTGDAYTF
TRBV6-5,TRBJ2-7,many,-,TGTGCCAGCAGTTACACAGGGGAGGCCTACGAGCAGTACTTC,CASSYTGEAYEQYF
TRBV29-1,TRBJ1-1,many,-,TGCAGCGTTGTCCCCAGGGGAGGGACTGAAGCTTTCTTT,CSVVPRGGTEAFF
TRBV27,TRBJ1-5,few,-,TGTGCCAGCAATCTATATAGCAATCAGCCCCAGCATTTT,CASNLYSNQPQHF
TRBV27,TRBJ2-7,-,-,TGTGCCAGCAGTTTTTCAGACAGGCCCTACGAGCAGTACTTC,CASSFSDRPYEQYF
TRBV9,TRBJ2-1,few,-,TGTGCCAGCAGCGTAGAAGGGCATGAGCAGTTCTTC,CASSVEGHEQFF
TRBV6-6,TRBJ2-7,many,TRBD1,TGTGCCAGCAGTGGGGACAGGATCTTCGGGGAGCAGTACTTC,CASSGDRIFGEQYF
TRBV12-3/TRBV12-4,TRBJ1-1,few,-,TGTGCCAGCAGCCCCAAAGAGCGAGATAACACTGAAGCTTTCTTT,CASSPKERDNTEAFF
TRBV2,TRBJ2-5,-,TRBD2,TGTGCCAGCAGTGAAGGGCTGCGGGGAGGGGAGACCCAGTACTTC,CASSEGLRGGETQYF
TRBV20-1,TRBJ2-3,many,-,TGCAGTGCTAGCCAGGGCACAGATACGCAGTATTTT,CSASQGTDTQYF
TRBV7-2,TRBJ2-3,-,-,TGTGCCAGCAGCCAAGGGGGGCCAGGAGTATATACGCAGTATTTT,CASSQGGPGVYTQYF
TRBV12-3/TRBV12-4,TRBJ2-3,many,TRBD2,TGTGCCAGCAGCCTAGGGCCACTAGCGGGGGAGACAGGCGATACGCAGTATTTT,CASSLGPLAGETGDTQYF
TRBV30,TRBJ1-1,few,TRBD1,TGTGCCTGGGAGACAGACAGGGCCACTGAAGCTTTCTTT,CAWETDRATEAFF